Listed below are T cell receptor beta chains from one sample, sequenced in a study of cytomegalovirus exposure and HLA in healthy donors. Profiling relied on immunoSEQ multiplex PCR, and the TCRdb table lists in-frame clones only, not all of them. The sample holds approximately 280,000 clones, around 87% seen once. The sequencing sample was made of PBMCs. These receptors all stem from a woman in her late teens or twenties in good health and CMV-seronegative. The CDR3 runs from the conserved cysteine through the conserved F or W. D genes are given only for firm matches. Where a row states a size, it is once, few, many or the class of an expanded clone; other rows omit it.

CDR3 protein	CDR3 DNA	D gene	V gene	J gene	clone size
CASSYRGRPLDTEAFF	TGTGCCAGCAGCTACAGGGGGCGTCCGTTGGACACTGAAGCTTTCTTT	TRBD1	TRBV7-2	TRBJ1-1	.
CASSLGFTETDTQYF	TGTGCCAGCAGCTTGGGGTTTACAGAGACAGATACGCAGTATTTT	.	TRBV5-8	TRBJ2-3	.
CASSLAGTRGGNEQFF	TGTGCCAGCAGTTTGGCCGGGACTAGGGGGGGTAATGAGCAGTTCTTC	TRBD2	TRBV28	TRBJ2-1	.
CASSFRHLGEDEQFF	TGTGCCAGCAGCTTTCGCCATCTCGGGGAAGATGAGCAGTTCTTC	.	TRBV5-6	TRBJ2-1	once
CASSPKGQGGLSTEAFF	TGTGCCAGCTCACCCAAGGGACAGGGGGGATTGAGCACTGAAGCTTTCTTT	TRBD1	TRBV18	TRBJ1-1	.
CASSQASGSKETQYF	TGTGCCAGCAGCCAAGCTAGCGGGAGTAAGGAGACCCAGTACTTC	TRBD2	TRBV14	TRBJ2-5	.
CAWEQSATNEKLFF	TGTGCCTGGGAACAGTCCGCAACTAATGAAAAACTGTTTTTT	.	TRBV30	TRBJ1-4	.
CASSPGTSDEQYF	TGTGCCAGCAGTCCTGGGACTAGCGACGAGCAGTACTTC	TRBD2	TRBV28	TRBJ2-7	few
CASSPHSGTRQDTQYF	TGTGCCAGCAGTCCTCATAGCGGGACACGTCAAGATACGCAGTATTTT	TRBD2	TRBV7-2	TRBJ2-3	.
CASSETGAGNQPQHF	TGTGCCAGCAGCGAGACAGGGGCCGGCAATCAGCCCCAGCATTTT	TRBD1	TRBV6-1	TRBJ1-5	once
CASNPQGAVYEQYF	TGTGCCAGCAACCCACAGGGGGCAGTCTACGAGCAGTACTTC	TRBD1	TRBV28	TRBJ2-7	.
CASSPVEARDTDTQYF	TGTGCCAGCAGCCCGGTCGAAGCGCGGGACACAGATACGCAGTATTTT	.	TRBV27	TRBJ2-3	.
CASSLEMDSGGYGYTF	TGTGCCAGCAGCTTGGAGATGGACAGTGGGGGATATGGCTACACCTTC	.	TRBV5-6	TRBJ1-2	once
CASSWNTGGSQPQHF	TGTGCCAGTAGTTGGAACACAGGGGGAAGTCAGCCCCAGCATTTT	TRBD1	TRBV19	TRBJ1-5	.
CAWSTQGNQPQHF	TGTGCCTGGAGTACTCAGGGGAATCAGCCCCAGCATTTT	.	TRBV30	TRBJ1-5	once
CASSQGWPSGGATETQYF	TGCGCCAGCAGCCAAGGCTGGCCTAGCGGGGGAGCGACGGAGACCCAGTACTTC	TRBD2	TRBV4-1	TRBJ2-5	.
CASSPLSGGQTQYF	TGTGCCAGCAGCCCCCTATCTGGAGGGCAGACCCAGTACTTC	.	TRBV27	TRBJ2-5	.
CASTDRAGYGYTF	TGTGCCAGCACCGACAGGGCGGGCTATGGCTACACCTTC	TRBD1	TRBV6-5	TRBJ1-2	.
CASSLWAGKTEAFF	TGTGCCAGCAGTTTGTGGGCAGGAAAAACTGAAGCTTTCTTT	.	TRBV28	TRBJ1-1	.
CASTPGREPRGEQYF	TGTGCCAGCACCCCCGGGCGGGAGCCCCGCGGCGAGCAGTACTTC	TRBD2	TRBV5-4	TRBJ2-7	.
CASSVQGHYNEQFF	TGTGCCAGCAGCGTACAGGGGCACTACAATGAGCAGTTCTTC	.	TRBV9	TRBJ2-1	.
CASSPGLVLYNEQFF	TGTGCCAGCTCACCAGGACTAGTCCTCTACAATGAGCAGTTCTTC	TRBD2	TRBV18	TRBJ2-1	.
CATRGQGYEQYF	TGTGCCACTCGAGGACAGGGCTACGAGCAGTACTTC	TRBD1	TRBV27	TRBJ2-7	.
CASSAGLAGVNTGELFF	TGTGCCAGCAGTGCAGGACTAGCGGGAGTAAACACCGGGGAGCTGTTTTTT	TRBD2	TRBV2	TRBJ2-2	.
CSVGSSTQGSTQYF	TGCAGCGTTGGCTCTAGCACCCAGGGGTCAACCCAGTACTTC	.	TRBV29-1	TRBJ2-5	.
CSIRQGGYEQYF	TGCAGTATCCGACAGGGGGGTTACGAGCAGTACTTC	TRBD1	TRBV29-1	TRBJ2-7	.
CASSPRTGITGELFF	TGTGCCAGCAGTCCCCGGACAGGGATCACCGGGGAGCTGTTTTTT	TRBD1	TRBV28	TRBJ2-2	once
CASSFPARSDEQFF	TGTGCCAGCAGTTTCCCGGCGAGGTCGGATGAGCAGTTCTTC	.	TRBV28	TRBJ2-1	.
CASRGAGGTAEQYF	TGTGCCAGCAGGGGAGCGGGAGGTACGGCCGAGCAGTACTTC	TRBD2	TRBV25-1	TRBJ2-7	.
CASSPGSGSTGELFF	TGTGCCAGCTCCCCAGGAAGCGGGAGCACCGGGGAGCTGTTTTTT	TRBD2	TRBV18	TRBJ2-2	.
CASTRTENTGELFF	TGTGCCAGCACCCGGACAGAGAACACCGGGGAGCTGTTTTTT	.	TRBV6-6	TRBJ2-2	.
CASSYLAGANYGYTF	TGTGCCAGCAGTTACTTGGCGGGGGCTAACTATGGCTACACCTTC	.	TRBV6-5	TRBJ1-2	.
CASSLGGALGF	TGTGCCAGCAGTCTGGGGGGGGCCCTTGGGTTC	.	TRBV28	TRBJ1-2	few
CASSLSGTGTYEQYF	TGTGCCAGCAGTCTCTCCGGGACAGGGACCTACGAGCAGTACTTC	TRBD1	TRBV28	TRBJ2-7	.
CASSNRDRGPYNEQFF	TGTGCCAGTAGTAACCGGGACAGGGGACCCTACAATGAGCAGTTCTTC	TRBD1	TRBV19	TRBJ2-1	once
CASSDPRQGEIYGYTF	TGTGCCAGCAGTGATCCCAGACAGGGTGAGATCTATGGCTACACCTTC	TRBD1	TRBV25-1	TRBJ1-2	.
CASSPPNTGVPYGYTF	TGTGCCAGCTCACCACCGAATACAGGGGTTCCCTATGGCTACACCTTC	TRBD1	TRBV18	TRBJ1-2	.
CASSRGLAGGIEQYF	TGTGCCAGCAGCCGGGGACTAGCGGGGGGGATCGAGCAGTACTTC	TRBD2	TRBV5-4	TRBJ2-7	.
CAVGGSGTDTQYF	TGCGCGGTGGGCGGGAGTGGCACAGATACGCAGTATTTT	TRBD2	TRBV29-1	TRBJ2-3	.
CASSPSQGYEQYF	TGTGCCAGCTCACCATCACAGGGCTACGAGCAGTACTTC	.	TRBV18	TRBJ2-7	few